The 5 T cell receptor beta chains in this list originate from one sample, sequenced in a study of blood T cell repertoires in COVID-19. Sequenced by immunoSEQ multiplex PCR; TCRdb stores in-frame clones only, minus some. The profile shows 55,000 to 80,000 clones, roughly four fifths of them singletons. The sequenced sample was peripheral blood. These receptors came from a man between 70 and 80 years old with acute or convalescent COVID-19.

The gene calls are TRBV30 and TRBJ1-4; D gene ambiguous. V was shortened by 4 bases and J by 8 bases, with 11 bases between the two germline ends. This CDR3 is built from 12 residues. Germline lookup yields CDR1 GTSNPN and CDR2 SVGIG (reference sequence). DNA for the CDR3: TGTGCCTGGAATGACATCCCAGAAAAACTGTTTTTT. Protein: CAWNDIPEKLFF. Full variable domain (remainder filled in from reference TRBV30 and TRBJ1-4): SQTIHQWPATLVQPVGSPLSLECTVEGTSNPNLYWYRQAAGRGLQLLFYSVGIGQISSEVPQNLSASRPQDRQFILSSKKLLLSDSGFYLCAWNDIPEKLFFGSGTQLSVL.

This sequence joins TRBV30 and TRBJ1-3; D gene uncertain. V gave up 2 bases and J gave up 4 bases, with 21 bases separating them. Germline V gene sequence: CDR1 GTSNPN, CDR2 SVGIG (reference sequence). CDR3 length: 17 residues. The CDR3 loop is CAWSPPGRGMGGNTIYF. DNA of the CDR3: TGTGCCTGGAGTCCCCCCGGTCGGGGAATGGGGGGAAACACCATATATTTT.

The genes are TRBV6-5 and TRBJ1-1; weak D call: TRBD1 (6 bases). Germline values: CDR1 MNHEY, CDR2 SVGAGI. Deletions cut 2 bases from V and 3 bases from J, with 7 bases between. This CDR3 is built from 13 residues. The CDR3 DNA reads TGTGCCAGCAGTTACGAGGGGGACACTGAAGCTTTCTTT. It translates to CASSYEGDTEAFF.

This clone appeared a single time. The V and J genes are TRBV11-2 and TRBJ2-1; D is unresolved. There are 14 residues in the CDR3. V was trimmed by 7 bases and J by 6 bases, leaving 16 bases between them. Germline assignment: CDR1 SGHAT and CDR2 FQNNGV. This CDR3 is CASTFLQWANEQFF. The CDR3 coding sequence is TGTGCCAGCACCTTTCTACAGTGGGCCAATGAGCAGTTCTTC.

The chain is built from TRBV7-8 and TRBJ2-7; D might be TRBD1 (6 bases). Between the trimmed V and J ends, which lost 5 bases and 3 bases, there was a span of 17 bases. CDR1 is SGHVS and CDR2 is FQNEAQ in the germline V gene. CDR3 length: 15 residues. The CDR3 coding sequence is TGTGCCAGCAGCCGAACCTGGGACAATGTCTACGAGCAGTACTTC. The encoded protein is CASSRTWDNVYEQYF.